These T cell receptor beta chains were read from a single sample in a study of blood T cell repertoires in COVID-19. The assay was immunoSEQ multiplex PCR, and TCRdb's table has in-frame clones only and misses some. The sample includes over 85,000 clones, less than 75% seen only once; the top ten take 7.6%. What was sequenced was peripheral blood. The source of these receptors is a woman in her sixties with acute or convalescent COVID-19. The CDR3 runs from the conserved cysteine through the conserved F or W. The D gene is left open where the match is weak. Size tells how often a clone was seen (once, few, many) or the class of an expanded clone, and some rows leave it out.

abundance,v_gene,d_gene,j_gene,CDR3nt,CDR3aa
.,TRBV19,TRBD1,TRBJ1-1,TGTGCCAGAAAGGACAGGGGAGTCCAAAACACTGAAGCTTTCTTT,CARKDRGVQNTEAFF
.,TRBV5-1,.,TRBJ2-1,TGCGCCAGCAGCTTAACAGGGAAAGGGGAGCAGTTCTTC,CASSLTGKGEQFF
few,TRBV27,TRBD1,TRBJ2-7,TGTGCCAGCAGTCACAACTCCGGGACAGGGCACGAGCAGTACTTC,CASSHNSGTGHEQYF
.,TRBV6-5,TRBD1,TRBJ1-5,TGTGCCAGCAGTTTGACAGGGGGCAACAATCAGCCCCAGCATTTT,CASSLTGGNNQPQHF
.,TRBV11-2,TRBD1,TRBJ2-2,TGTGCCAGCAGCCGACAGGGCACCGGGGAGCTGTTTTTT,CASSRQGTGELFF
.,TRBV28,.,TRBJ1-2,TGTGCCAGCAGCCAGGGGACAACAACTTCCTATGGCTACACCTTC,CASSQGTTTSYGYTF
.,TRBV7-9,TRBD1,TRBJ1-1,TGTGCCAGCAGCTTAGGGGGAAGGGGGCAGGTCACTGAAGCTTTCTTT,CASSLGGRGQVTEAFF
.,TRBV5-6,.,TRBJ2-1,TGTGCCAGCAGCTTGGTCCGTCCGAACCTCCGGGGGAATGAGCAGTTCTTC,CASSLVRPNLRGNEQFF
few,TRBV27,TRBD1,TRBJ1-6,TGTGCCAGCAGTTTTAATACGGGACAGGGGCGTTCACCCCTCCACTTT,CASSFNTGQGRSPLHF
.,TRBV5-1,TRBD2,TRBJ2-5,TGCGCCAGCAGCGCGGGACTAGCTAGGGCGGAGACCCAGTACTTC,CASSAGLARAETQYF
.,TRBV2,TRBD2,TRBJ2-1,TGTGCCAGCAGTCCTCGTAGCGGGGGGGCCAATGAGCAGTTCTTC,CASSPRSGGANEQFF
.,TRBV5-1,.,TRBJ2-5,TGCGCCAGCGGGCAACAAGAGACCCAGTACTTC,CASGQQETQYF
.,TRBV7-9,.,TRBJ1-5,TGTGCCAGCAGCCCACAGGGAGATAGCAATCAGCCCCAGCATTTT,CASSPQGDSNQPQHF
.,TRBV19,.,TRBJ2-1,TGTGCCAGTAGTATGGTCTCACTAAGTTCCTACAATGAGCAGTTCTTC,CASSMVSLSSYNEQFF
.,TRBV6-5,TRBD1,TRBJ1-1,TGTGCCAGCAGCCGGCCAGGGGGCGATGAAGCTTTCTTT,CASSRPGGDEAFF
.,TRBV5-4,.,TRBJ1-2,TGTGCCAGCTATCGGACAGAGGGCAGTGGCTACACCTTC,CASYRTEGSGYTF
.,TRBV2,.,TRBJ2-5,TGTGCCAGCAGTGAACGGAGTCAGACCGGGGAGACCCAGTACTTC,CASSERSQTGETQYF
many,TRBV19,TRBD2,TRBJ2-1,TGTGCCAGTAGTATAAGACTAGCAGCCGAACTACCTTTCAATGAGCAGTTCTTC,CASSIRLAAELPFNEQFF
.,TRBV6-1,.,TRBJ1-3,TGTGCCAGCAGTGGAACTAAATCGAGGTCTGGAAACACCATATATTTT,CASSGTKSRSGNTIYF
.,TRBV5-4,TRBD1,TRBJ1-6,TGTGCCAGCAGCTCGGGACAGTATTCACCCCTCCACTTT,CASSSGQYSPLHF
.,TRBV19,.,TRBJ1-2,TGTGCCAGTATGGGGGCAAGAGGCTACACCTTC,CASMGARGYTF
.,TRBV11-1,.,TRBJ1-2,TGTGCCAGCAGCCTCGATCCCACAGCTAACTATGGCTACACCTTC,CASSLDPTANYGYTF
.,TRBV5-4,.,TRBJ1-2,TGTGCCAGCAGCTTGGCCGGACAGAACTATGGCTACACCTTC,CASSLAGQNYGYTF
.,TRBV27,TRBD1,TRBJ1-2,TGTGCCAGTTCGGACAGGGGGCAATATGGCTACACCTTC,CASSDRGQYGYTF
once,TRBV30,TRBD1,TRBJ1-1,TGTGCCTGGGAGGGACAGTTGAACACTGAAGCTTTCTTT,CAWEGQLNTEAFF
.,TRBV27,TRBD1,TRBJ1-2,TGTGCCAGCAGTGTAGGACAGGGGTATGGCTACACCTTC,CASSVGQGYGYTF
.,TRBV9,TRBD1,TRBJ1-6,TGTGCCAGCAGCGTAGAGGGACAGTATAATTCACCCCTCCACTTT,CASSVEGQYNSPLHF
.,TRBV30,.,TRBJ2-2,TGTGCCTGGAGTTGGACAAGAAACACCGGGGAGCTGTTTTTT,CAWSWTRNTGELFF
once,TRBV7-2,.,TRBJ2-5,TGTGCCAGCAGCGGATATACCGGACAGTACCAAGAGACCCAGTACTTC,CASSGYTGQYQETQYF
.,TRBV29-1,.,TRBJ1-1,TGCAGCGTCGGCGGACAAATGAACACTGAAGCTTTCTTT,CSVGGQMNTEAFF
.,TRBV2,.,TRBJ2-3,TGTGCCAGCAGGATTGACTCAGATACGCAGTATTTT,CASRIDSDTQYF
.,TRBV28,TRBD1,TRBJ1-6,TGTGCCAGCAGTTGGGACAGGGGGTATAATTCACCCCTCCACTTT,CASSWDRGYNSPLHF
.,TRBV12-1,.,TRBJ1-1,TGTGCCAGCAGCCCCCCCATCATGAACACTGAAGCTTTCTTT,CASSPPIMNTEAFF
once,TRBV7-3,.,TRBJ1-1,TGTGCCAGCAGCCCCGCTATTAACGCTGAAGCTTTCTTT,CASSPAINAEAFF
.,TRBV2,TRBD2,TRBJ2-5,TGTGCCAGGGGAGGACTGTCGGGAGGAGAGACCCAGTACTTC,CARGGLSGGETQYF
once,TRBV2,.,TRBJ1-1,TGTGCCAGCAGGGAGAGGGGGGGAACCACTGAAGCTTTCTTT,CASRERGGTTEAFF
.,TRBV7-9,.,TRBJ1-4,TGTGCCAGCCCTCAGGGGCATAATGAAAAACTGTTTTTT,CASPQGHNEKLFF
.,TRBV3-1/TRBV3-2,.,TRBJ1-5,TGTGCCAGCAGCCCGACGGGTAGCAATCAGCCCCAGCATTTT,CASSPTGSNQPQHF
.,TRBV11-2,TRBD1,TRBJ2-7,TGTGCCAGCAGCTTAGCCTCCGGGACAGAGGAGCGAGAGCAGTACTTC,CASSLASGTEEREQYF
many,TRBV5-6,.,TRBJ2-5,TGTGCCAGCAGCTCAGAACAGGGCAGAGGCTACGCAGAGACCCAGTACTTC,CASSSEQGRGYAETQYF
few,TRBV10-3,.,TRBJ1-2,TGTGCCGTCCCGCGGGCGGAGGGCTACACCTTC,CAVPRAEGYTF
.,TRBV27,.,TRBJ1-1,TGTGCCAGCAGTTTCAGAGACAGTCCTGAAGCTTTCTTT,CASSFRDSPEAFF
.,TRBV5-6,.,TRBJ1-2,TGTGCCAGCAGCTTGGGGCTTGGAGGGGCCTATGGCTACACCTTC,CASSLGLGGAYGYTF
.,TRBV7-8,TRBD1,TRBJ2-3,TGTGCCAGCAGCTCTGGACAGGGAGATACGCAGTATTTT,CASSSGQGDTQYF
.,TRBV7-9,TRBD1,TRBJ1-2,TGTGCCAGCAGCTTAGCGCAGGGGGATGGTGGCTACACCTTC,CASSLAQGDGGYTF
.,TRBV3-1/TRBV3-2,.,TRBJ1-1,TGTGCCAGCAGCCAAGGAGGGTCCATGAACACTGAAGCTTTCTTT,CASSQGGSMNTEAFF
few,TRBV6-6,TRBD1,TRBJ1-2,TGTGCCAGCTTCCAGGGGGCCTCTTATTTCTATGGCTACACCTTC,CASFQGASYFYGYTF
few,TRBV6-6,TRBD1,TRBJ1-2,TGTGCCAGCAGCCGACAGGGGGGCGATGGCTACACCTTC,CASSRQGGDGYTF
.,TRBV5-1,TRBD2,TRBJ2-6,TGCGCCAGCAGCTTCCATGGACTAGCGGGGGGCCAAAGCTCTGGGGCCAACGTCCTGACTTTC,CASSFHGLAGGQSSGANVLTF
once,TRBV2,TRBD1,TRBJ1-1,TGTGCCAGCAGGGCCTGGGGACAGCCGAACACTGAAGCTTTCTTT,CASRAWGQPNTEAFF
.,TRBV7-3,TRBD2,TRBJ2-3,TGTGCCAGCACCAGCGGGGGGGTCACAGATACGCAGTATTTT,CASTSGGVTDTQYF
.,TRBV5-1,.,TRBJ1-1,TGCGCCAGCAGCGGAAATTCAGGGGACACTGAAGCTTTCTTT,CASSGNSGDTEAFF